The subject of this entry is one T cell receptor (beta chain). The antigen is not known. The data were taken from a study of Graves' ophthalmopathy and Graves' hyperthyroidism. Broader study findings: Built on 13 signatures, a model told ophthalmopathy apart from stable hyperthyroidism with almost 90% sensitivity and 80% to 82% specificity.

Active ophthalmopathy (CAS at least 3, NOSPECS at least 4), lasting under 3 months. Using RNA transcripts, the TCR beta CDR3 regions were amplified. Following a first-round RT-PCR that used HTBI primers, a second-round multiplex PCR was carried out. One entry per CDR3 protein results from TCRdb running MiXCR on the multiplex PCR reads. The repertoire includes about 700,000 distinct CDR3 sequences, 40% of them detected once, and 40% to 55% sits in the top ten. Trimming shortened V by 4 bases and J by 2 bases, and 20 bases separated the two germline ends. The CDR3 has 17 residues. Germline lookup yields CDR1 SGHAT and CDR2 FQNNGV.

This sequence originates from an adult man with Graves' ophthalmopathy. Sequencing input: peripheral blood. The rearrangement links TRBV11-2 to TRBJ2-5; a possible D gene is TRBD2 (6 bases). CDR3 amino acids: CASSSASEGPMQETQYF. In DNA form, the CDR3 reads TGTGCCAGCAGCTCGGCTAGCGAGGGCCCTATGCAAGAGACCCAGTACTTC. The variable domain in full, completed from reference TRBV11-2 and TRBJ2-5, reads EAGVAQSPRYKIIEKRQSVAFWCNPISGHATLYWYQQILGQGPKLLIQFQNNGVVDDSQLPKDRFSAERLKGVDSTLKIQPAKLEDSAVYLCASSSASEGPMQETQYFGPGTRLLVL.